Below, 4 T cell receptor beta chains from the same sample are listed, as sequenced in a study of cytomegalovirus exposure and HLA in healthy donors. A multiplex PCR was run with 60 Vbeta primers and 13 Jbeta primers. Here immunoSEQ multiplex PCR was the method, and the copy in TCRdb shows in-frame clones only, minus some. The sample has more than 100,000 clones; 76% are singletons. Material: PBMCs. The receptor source for this set is a female donor in good health and CMV-seropositive.

This clone was seen a handful of times. V usage is TRBV11-2 and J usage is TRBJ2-2; 12 bases fit TRBD2. V gave up 1 base and J gave up 1 base; unmatched junction bases: 4. Germline values: CDR1 SGHAT, CDR2 FQNNGV. This CDR3 spans 18 amino acids. The DNA of the CDR3 is TGTGCCAGCAGCTTAGTTCTAGCGGGAGGGGGGAACACCGGGGAGCTGTTTTTT. Its protein is CASSLVLAGGGNTGELFF.

Only a few counts were recorded for this clone. The chain recombines TRBV6-1 with TRBJ1-5; 8 nucleotides match TRBD1. V lost 2 bases to trimming and J lost 0 bases; unmatched junction nucleotides: 3. CDR1 is MNHNS, CDR2 SASEGT, per germline. The CDR3 contains 16 residues. Here the CDR3 reads CASSERQGYSNQPQHF. The CDR3 DNA reads TGTGCCAGCAGTGAAAGACAGGGGTATAGCAATCAGCCCCAGCATTTT.

The gene calls are TRBV7-3 and TRBJ2-1; 10 bases agree with TRBD2. The CDR3 covers 16 residues. V was clipped by 2 bases and J by 8 bases; unmatched bases: 9. Per the germline V gene, CDR1 is SGHTA and CDR2 is FQGTGA. The CDR3: CASSLVASGSIYEQFF. In DNA form, the CDR3 reads TGTGCCAGCAGCTTAGTGGCTAGCGGGAGTATCTATGAGCAGTTCTTC.

The rearrangement links TRBV5-1 to TRBJ2-5; D is possibly TRBD1 (5 bases). Trimming stripped 1 base from V and 5 bases from J, with 18 bases between. CDR1 and CDR2 from the germline V gene are SGHRS and YFSETQ. This CDR3 contains 16 residues. The CDR3 DNA sequence: TGCGCCAGCAGCTTGTCGACAGCTAGAAGGCGGGAGACCCAGTACTTC. The encoded protein is CASSLSTARRRETQYF.